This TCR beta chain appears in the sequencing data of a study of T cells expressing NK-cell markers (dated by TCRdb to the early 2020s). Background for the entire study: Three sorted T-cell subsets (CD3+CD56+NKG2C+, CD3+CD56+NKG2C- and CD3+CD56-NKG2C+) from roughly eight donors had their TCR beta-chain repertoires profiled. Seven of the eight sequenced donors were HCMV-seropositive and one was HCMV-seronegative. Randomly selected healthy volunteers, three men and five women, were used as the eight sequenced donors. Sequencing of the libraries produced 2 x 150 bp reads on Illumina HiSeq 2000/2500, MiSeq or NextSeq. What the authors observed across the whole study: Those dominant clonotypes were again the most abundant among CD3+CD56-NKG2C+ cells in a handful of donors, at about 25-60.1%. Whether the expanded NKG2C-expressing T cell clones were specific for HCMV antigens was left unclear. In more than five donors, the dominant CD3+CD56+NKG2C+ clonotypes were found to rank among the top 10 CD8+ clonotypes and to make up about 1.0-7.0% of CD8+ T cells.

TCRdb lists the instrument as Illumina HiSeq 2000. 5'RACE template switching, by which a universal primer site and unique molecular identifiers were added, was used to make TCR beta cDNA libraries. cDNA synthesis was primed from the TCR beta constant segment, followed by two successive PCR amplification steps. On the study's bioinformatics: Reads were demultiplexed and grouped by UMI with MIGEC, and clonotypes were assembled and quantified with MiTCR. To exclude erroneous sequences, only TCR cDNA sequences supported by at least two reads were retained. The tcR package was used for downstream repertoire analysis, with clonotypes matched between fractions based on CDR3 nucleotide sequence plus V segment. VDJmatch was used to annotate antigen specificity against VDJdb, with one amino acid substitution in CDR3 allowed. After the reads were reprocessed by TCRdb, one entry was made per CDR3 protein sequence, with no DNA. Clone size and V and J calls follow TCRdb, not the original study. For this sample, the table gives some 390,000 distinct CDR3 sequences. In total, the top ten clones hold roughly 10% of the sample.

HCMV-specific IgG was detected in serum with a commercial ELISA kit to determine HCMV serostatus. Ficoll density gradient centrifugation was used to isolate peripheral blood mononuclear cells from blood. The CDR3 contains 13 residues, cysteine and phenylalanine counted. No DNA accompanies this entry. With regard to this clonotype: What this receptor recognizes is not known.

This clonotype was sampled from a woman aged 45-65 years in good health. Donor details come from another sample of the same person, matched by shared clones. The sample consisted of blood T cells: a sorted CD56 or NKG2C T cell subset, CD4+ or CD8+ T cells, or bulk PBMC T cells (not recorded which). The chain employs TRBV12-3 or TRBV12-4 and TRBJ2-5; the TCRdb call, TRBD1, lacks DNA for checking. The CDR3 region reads CASSPGEQWTQYF.